This paragraph covers one T cell receptor (beta chain) sequence. The antigen remains undetermined. V was clipped by 7 bases and J by 11 bases; unmatched bases: 19. The CDR3 spans 15 residues. Per the germline V gene, CDR1 is MNHEY and CDR2 is SMNVEV (reference sequence). All donors were Caucasian adults living in Nashville, Tennessee. These data belong to a study of shared clonotypes between healthy human individuals. Generated by immunoSEQ multiplex PCR, the TCRdb table keeps only in-frame clones and is missing some. This sample has about 1.1 million clones, with 70% to 80% found just once. General study findings and limits: Naive CD4 clonotypes overlapped across a handful of donors at about 5.2%.

Sequenced sample: memory CD4+ T cells from PBMCs. Sample subset: CD45RA-negative fraction. The sequence came from a young man in good health. Some clones in this sample may be carry-over from other donors' samples. The V and J genes are TRBV27 and TRBJ1-1, with 7 bases matching TRBD1. The chain's CDR3 is CASIHHTRRGLSAFF. In DNA, the CDR3 is TGTGCCAGCATTCACCACACACGAAGGGGGCTTAGTGCTTTCTTT.